This T cell receptor (beta chain) was sequenced in a study of cytomegalovirus exposure and HLA in healthy donors. Background on the study: Genetic ancestry analysis placed around four fifths of the 410 or so donors that were genotyped in the Caucasian-associated cluster.

Both 60 Vbeta primers and 13 Jbeta primers went into the PCR. Method: immunoSEQ multiplex PCR; TCRdb's copy keeps in-frame clones and lacks some. Of about 160,000 clones listed, about 80% are singletons. Donors sampled were nominally healthy, though unrecorded immune exposures were likely. On this clone itself: A read error may produce the germline difference seen at one junction end.

There are 12 residues in the CDR3. Germline loops: CDR1 SEHNR, CDR2 FQNEAQ (reference sequence). This chain joins TRBV7-9 and TRBJ1-1; D is undetermined. The source material was PBMCs. The sequence derives from a man in his thirties or forties in good health and CMV-seronegative. The CDR3 protein is CSSSFPNTEAFF. As DNA, the CDR3 is TGTTCCAGCAGCTTCCCAAACACTGAAGCTTTCTTT.